These 27 T cell receptor beta chains were all obtained from the same sample, sequenced in a study of a mutant IDH1 vaccine in newly diagnosed glioma. These receptors' targets are unknown. Time point specified: week 5, during vaccination. The study gave 300 ug of mutant IDH1 20-mer peptide per vaccine dose, with topical imiquimod. Some clones are missing from TCRdb's copy, which holds only in-frame ones; the method was immunoSEQ multiplex PCR. The repertoire has about 42,000 clones, around 85% of them found once; the top ten carry 1.7%. Material: PBMCs, obtained from a glioma patient whose treatment included an IDH1 peptide vaccine. Source of these receptors: a man aged 40-49 years with glioma.

This chain links TRBV7-9 with TRBJ2-2, with D possibly being TRBD2 (5 bases). V was cut by 3 bases and J by 1 base, with 6 bases left in between. The CDR3 is 14 amino acids. Germline values: CDR1 SEHNR, CDR2 FQNEAQ (reference sequence). The CDR3 here is CASSFEGNTGELFF. The CDR3 region has the DNA TGTGCCAGCAGCTTTGAGGGGAACACCGGGGAGCTGTTTTTT.

This clone was picked up a small number of times. The chain employs TRBV29-1 and TRBJ2-3; a weak D match, TRBD1 (5 bases). Per the germline V gene, CDR1 is SQVTM and CDR2 is ANQGSEA. The length of the CDR3 is 14 residues. V was pared by 7 bases and J by 1 base, with 15 bases between. Here the CDR3 DNA reads TGCAGCGCTCTTGGTGGCAGGGGCACAGATACGCAGTATTTT. Protein: CSALGGRGTDTQYF.

The genes are TRBV6-7 and TRBJ1-5; D is unresolved. TRBV6-7 is reported as an ORF; its role is uncertain. The CDR3 spans 16 residues. V gave up 4 bases and J gave up 4 bases, with 17 bases separating them. The CDR3 DNA is TGTGCCAGCAGTTGGTCGGGATTTTGTCGAAATCAGCCCCAGCATTTT. Residues: CASSWSGFCRNQPQHF.

A note on this clone: Within the sample, other DNA sequences also encode this same CDR3. The chain couples TRBV18 to TRBJ2-5; possible D gene TRBD2, 5 bases. CDR3 length equals 13 residues. Trimming pared 1 base from V and 3 bases from J, leaving 6 bases between. Germline assignment: CDR1 KGHSH and CDR2 LQKENI. CDR3 sequence reads: CASSPRGEETQYF. The CDR3 nucleotides are TGTGCCAGCTCACCACGGGGAGAAGAGACCCAGTACTTC.

The chain recombines TRBV29-1 with TRBJ2-1, with TRBD2 matching over 9 bases. V was clipped by 4 bases and J by 0 bases; unmatched bases: 10. CDR3 length equals 17 residues. CDR1 is SQVTM, CDR2 ANQGSEA, per germline. In nucleotides, the CDR3 is TGCAGCGTTGGACAAAGCGGGAGGTTTAGCTCCTACAATGAGCAGTTCTTC. Translating it yields CSVGQSGRFSSYNEQFF.

The V and J genes are TRBV11-3 and TRBJ2-5; D might be TRBD2 (6 bases). V shed 4 bases and J shed 6 bases, with 15 bases lying between them. CDR3 length equals 14 residues. Germline V CDR1 and CDR2: SGHNT, YENEEA. For the CDR3, the DNA is TGTGCCAGCAGCTCTGGGGCTGGGGGGAAGACCCAGTACTTC. It translates to CASSSGAGGKTQYF. Full variable domain (rest looked up from reference TRBV11-3 and TRBJ2-5): EAGVVQSPRYKIIEKKQPVAFWCNPISGHNTLYWYLQNLGQGPELLIRYENEEAVDDSQLPKDRFSAERLKGVDSTLKIQPAELGDSAVYLCASSSGAGGKTQYFGPGTRLLVL.

Here the CDR3 reads CASTLDRSYGYTF. The CDR3 DNA reads TGTGCCAGCACCTTAGACAGGTCCTATGGCTACACCTTC. The chain recombines TRBV28 with TRBJ1-2; D perhaps matches TRBD1 (6 bases). The CDR3 contains 13 residues. Trimming cost V 7 bases and J 4 bases, with 13 bases left between them. CDR1 is MDHEN and CDR2 is SYDVKM in the germline V gene.

V and J are TRBV19 and TRBJ2-3; 9 bases are a match to TRBD1. Germline trimming cut 7 bases from V and 4 bases from J; bases unmatched to any gene: 9. The germline V gene has CDR1 LNHDA and CDR2 SQIVND (reference sequence). The CDR3 contains 15 residues. CDR3 residues: CASNDPGQGSDTQYF. The CDR3 DNA sequence: TGTGCCAGTAACGACCCGGGACAGGGTTCAGATACGCAGTATTTT. Full variable domain (missing parts from reference TRBV19 and TRBJ2-3): DGGITQSPKYLFRKEGQNVTLSCEQNLNHDAMYWYRQDPGQGLRLIYYSQIVNDFQKGDIAEGYSVSREKKESFPLTVTSAQKNPTAFYLCASNDPGQGSDTQYFGPGTRLTVL.

This chain links TRBV19 with TRBJ2-4; D may be TRBD1 (6 bases). Trimming stripped 6 bases from V and 3 bases from J, with 15 bases between. From germline, CDR1 is LNHDA and CDR2 SQIVND (reference sequence). The CDR3 runs 15 residues. CDR3 sequence (DNA): TGTGCCAGTAGAAAGGGCAGGGGCGTCAAAAACATTCAGTACTTC. This encodes CASRKGRGVKNIQYF.

The chain has TRBV4-3 and TRBJ2-3; TRBD2 matches 11 bases. V lost 4 bases to trimming and J lost 2 bases; unmatched junction nucleotides: 2. Germline assignment: CDR1 LGHNA and CDR2 YSLEER. The CDR3 loop spans 15 amino acids. The CDR3 spells CASSPGLAVTDTQYF. In nucleotides, the CDR3 is TGCGCCAGCAGCCCGGGACTAGCGGTCACAGATACGCAGTATTTT.

The chain carries TRBV5-6 and TRBJ2-7; D is uncertain. With 4 bases removed from V and 4 bases from J, the gap between germline ends came to 9 bases. The CDR3 totals 12 residues. Germline values: CDR1 SGHDT, CDR2 YYEEEE. The CDR3 protein is CASSGAWYEQYF. The CDR3 DNA reads TGTGCCAGCAGCGGAGCGTGGTACGAGCAGTACTTC.

The gene calls are TRBV2 and TRBJ2-1; no definite D call. CDR3 length equals 14 residues. Trimming pared 8 bases from V and 0 bases from J, leaving 11 bases between. CDR1 and CDR2 from the germline V gene are SNHLY and FYNNEI. The CDR3 reads CASQARSSYNEQFF. For the CDR3, the DNA is TGTGCCAGCCAAGCGAGGAGCTCCTACAATGAGCAGTTCTTC.

The chain employs TRBV10-3 and TRBJ2-5, with TRBD2 matching 14 bases. V was clipped by 2 bases and J by 5 bases; unmatched bases: 4. CDR1 and CDR2 from the germline V gene are ENHRY and SYGVKD. The CDR3 runs 16 residues. For the CDR3, the DNA is TGTGCCATCAGTGAGGGGACTAGCGGGAGAGGCGAGACCCAGTACTTC. Its protein is CAISEGTSGRGETQYF.

The chain links TRBV5-1 to TRBJ2-7; possible D gene TRBD1, 5 bases. Per the germline V gene, CDR1 is SGHRS and CDR2 is YFSETQ. V was trimmed by 4 bases and J by 4 bases, leaving 12 bases between them. There are 13 residues in the CDR3. The CDR3 bases are TGCGCCAGCAGCCCCATCGACAGTTACGAGCAGTACTTC. It yields the protein CASSPIDSYEQYF.

The V gene is TRBV7-9, the J gene TRBJ1-2; the match to TRBD1 covers 8 bases. Germline V CDR1 and CDR2: SEHNR, FQNEAQ (reference sequence). V was pared by 5 bases and J by 3 bases, with 11 bases of the junction left unmatched. The CDR3 contains 16 residues. The CDR3 coding sequence is TGTGCCAGCAGCCCGAGACAGGGGAGGGTCGACTATGGCTACACCTTC. It specifies CASSPRQGRVDYGYTF.

The chain carries TRBV27 and TRBJ2-7; D unclear. V was cut by 5 bases and J by 3 bases, with 8 bases left in between. The CDR3 consists of 12 residues. CDR1 and CDR2 (germline): MNHEY, SMNVEV (reference sequence). CDR3 DNA sequence: TGTGCCAGCAGTCACCAATTCTACGAGCAGTACTTC. Its translation: CASSHQFYEQYF.

The chain has TRBV7-9 and TRBJ1-2; possible D gene TRBD1, 6 bases. There are 14 residues in the CDR3. Germline V gives CDR1 SEHNR, CDR2 FQNEAQ (reference sequence). Trimming pared 5 bases from V and 6 bases from J, leaving 16 bases between. The CDR3 DNA sequence: TGTGCCAGCAGCAGACCCGGGACAACTCATGGCTACACCTTC. Translation gives CASSRPGTTHGYTF. The full variable domain, in which reference TRBV7-9 and TRBJ1-2 provide the parts outside the CDR3, is DTGVSQNPRHKITKRGQNVTFRCDPISEHNRLYWYRQTLGQGPEFLTYFQNEAQLEKSRLLSDRFSAERPKGSFSTLEIQRTEQGDSAMYLCASSRPGTTHGYTFGSGTRLTVV.

The gene calls are TRBV5-4 and TRBJ2-7, with 7 bases that match TRBD2. Germline assignment: CDR1 SGHNT and CDR2 YYREEE (reference sequence). The CDR3 runs to 15 residues. The V gene end was trimmed by 0 bases and the J gene end by 0 bases; junction bases not matched to a gene: 3. CDR3 coding DNA: TGTGCCAGCAGCTTGGCCGGCGGGAGCTCCTACGAGCAGTACTTC. Translated: CASSLAGGSSYEQYF.

This chain connects TRBV5-4 to TRBJ2-2; no reliable D call. Trimming left V 2 bases short and J 6 bases short, with 14 bases between. This CDR3 spans 15 amino acids. Germline values: CDR1 SGHNT, CDR2 YYREEE (reference sequence). The CDR3 loop is CASSLFGQRAGELFF. CDR3 sequence (DNA): TGTGCCAGCAGCTTATTCGGGCAAAGAGCCGGGGAGCTGTTTTTT.

CDR3 region: CASSLVAAALDQPQHF. Here the CDR3 DNA reads TGTGCCAGCAGCTTGGTGGCAGCTGCACTTGATCAGCCCCAGCATTTT. The chain links TRBV5-5 to TRBJ1-5; unclear D gene. The germline gives CDR1 SGHKS, CDR2 YYEKEE (reference sequence). The V gene lost 0 bases and the J gene lost 5 bases, with 15 bases spanning the gap. The CDR3 covers 16 residues. Supplemented by reference TRBV5-5 and TRBJ1-5, the full variable domain reads DAGVTQSPTHLIKTRGQQVTLRCSPISGHKSVSWYQQVLGQGPQFIFQYYEKEERGRGNFPDRFSARQFPNYSSELNVNALLLGDSALYLCASSLVAAALDQPQHFGDGTRLSIL.

The rearrangement links TRBV5-6 to TRBJ1-2; D uncertain. Germline V gene sequence: CDR1 SGHDT, CDR2 YYEEEE. The length of the CDR3 is 11 residues. The V end was cut by 3 bases, the J end by 11 bases, with 11 bases between. CDR3 residues: CASSWAGYYTF. CDR3 coding DNA: TGTGCCAGCAGCTGGGCCGGCTATTACACCTTC.

The gene calls are TRBV4-1 and TRBJ1-1; 8 nucleotides line up with TRBD1. The V gene's germline CDR1 is MGHRA and CDR2 YSYEKL. This CDR3 is 14 amino acids long. Unmatched junction bases numbered 11, after V lost 4 bases and J lost 10 bases. This CDR3 is CASSLYSTGEGAFF. CDR3 sequence (DNA): TGCGCCAGCAGCCTGTATTCGACAGGGGAAGGAGCTTTCTTT.

This clone has a handful of counts. The rearrangement uses TRBV7-2 and TRBJ2-2; 10 bases align to TRBD1. CDR3 size: 17 residues. After removal of 2 bases from V and 7 bases from J, the junction contained 10 bases not matched to a gene. Germline CDR1 and CDR2: SGHTA and FQGNSA. CDR3: CASSLYADRGGNGELFF. CDR3 DNA sequence: TGTGCCAGCAGCTTATACGCGGACAGGGGGGGGAACGGGGAGCTGTTTTTT.

The rearrangement links TRBV2 to TRBJ2-2; D unresolved. From germline, CDR1 is SNHLY and CDR2 FYNNEI. This CDR3 region has 13 residues. Trimming took 5 bases from V and 5 from J, leaving 9 bases between them. This CDR3 reads CASSSGLTGELFF. CDR3 DNA: TGTGCCAGCAGTTCCGGCCTTACCGGGGAGCTGTTTTTT.

The V and J genes are TRBV4-3 and TRBJ2-3; the D gene is possibly TRBD2 (6 bases). CDR1 and CDR2 (germline): LGHNA, YSLEER. This CDR3 contains 16 residues. V was shortened by 4 bases and J by 3 bases, with 17 bases between the two germline ends. The chain's CDR3 is CASSPAGGSMTDTQYF. For the CDR3, the DNA is TGCGCCAGCAGCCCGGCAGGAGGGAGTATGACAGATACGCAGTATTTT.

The chain couples TRBV5-4 to TRBJ2-1; D is uncertain. The CDR3 is 16 residues long. V lost 1 base to trimming and J lost 0 bases, with 11 bases between them. In germline, CDR1 is SGHNT, CDR2 YYREEE (reference sequence). In DNA, the CDR3 is TGTGCCAGCAGCTTGTCAAAGGGCATCTCCTACAATGAGCAGTTCTTC. Encoded protein: CASSLSKGISYNEQFF.

This clone was counted only a few times. The chain recombines TRBV6-5 with TRBJ1-4; perhaps TRBD1 as D (5 bases). This CDR3 comprises 14 residues. Trimming left V 2 bases short and J 5 bases short, with 9 bases between. Germline V gene lookup returns CDR1 MNHEY and CDR2 SVGAGI. In DNA form, the CDR3 reads TGTGCCAGCAGTTACAGCCGGGGGAATGAAAAACTGTTTTTT. Its protein is CASSYSRGNEKLFF.